This record concerns one T cell receptor beta chain sequence. Its antigen is unidentified. PCR primers comprised 60 Vbeta and 13 Jbeta primers. Under the authors' procedure: A later analysis tallied roughly 77 million unique TCR beta chains, 10 million to 12 million of them shared. Measured with immunoSEQ multiplex PCR; TCRdb has only the in-frame clones, and not every one. Clonal size and the V and J genes are those of that table, whereas D and trimming came from the DNA. The sample consists of 150,000 to 200,000 clones, roughly 72% of them appearing once. Trimming removed 4 bases from V and 1 base from J; junction bases left unmatched: 3. CDR3 length: 15 amino acids. The germline V gene has CDR1 MNHNS and CDR2 SASEGT. This sample is part of a study of cytomegalovirus exposure and HLA in healthy donors. Overall study findings and caveats: It was 150 to 200 TCR beta chains that were listed as cytomegalovirus-associated.

The TCR sequence derives from a man aged 30-40 years in good health and CMV-seronegative. The V call is TRBV6-1, the J call TRBJ2-7; TRBD2 aligns across 11 bases. Input material: PBMCs. CDR3 region: CASSAGLAASYEQYF. Written as DNA, the CDR3 is TGTGCCAGCAGTGCGGGACTAGCGGCATCCTACGAGCAGTACTTC.